This is a list of T cell receptor beta chains from one sample in a study of blood T cell repertoires in COVID-19. Only in-frame clones appear in the TCRdb table, and some are missing; sequencing was by immunoSEQ multiplex PCR. The profile shows roughly 230,000 clones, about 80% of them singletons. The sequencing input was peripheral blood. These TCRs come from a man between 45 and 60 years old with active or convalescent COVID-19. CDR3s include the opening cysteine and the closing phenylalanine or tryptophan. D genes are given only for firm matches. Some rows have no size entry. The others give once, few or many, or a class for an expanded clone.

v_call	j_call	clone_size	d_call	cdr3_nt	cdr3_aa
TRBV7-2	TRBJ1-6	.	.	TGTGCCAGCAGCCCTTGGGGCGGGGGCGGATCACCCCTCCACTTT	CASSPWGGGGSPLHF
TRBV6-1	TRBJ1-5	once	.	TGTGCCAGCAGTGAGGGGAGGGGTCAGCCCCAGCATTTT	CASSEGRGQPQHF
TRBV28	TRBJ2-3	.	TRBD2	TGTGCCAGCAGTTTCCCCAGCGGGGGTGATCCTTCGTGGTATTTT	CASSFPSGGDPSWYF
TRBV3-1/TRBV3-2	TRBJ1-6	.	TRBD1	TGTGCCAGCAGCCAAAGGACAGGGCCCTCCTATAATTCACCCCTCCACTTT	CASSQRTGPSYNSPLHF
TRBV7-6	TRBJ2-7	.	TRBD1	TGTGCCAGCAGCTTATCGCCAGGGGGCGAACAGCAGTACTTC	CASSLSPGGEQQYF
TRBV5-1	TRBJ2-2	few	.	TGCGCCAGCATCGAGAGGGCAGGCACCGGGGAGCTGTTTTTT	CASIERAGTGELFF
TRBV11-2	TRBJ2-7	.	.	TGTGCCAGCAGCTTAGATCCCTCCTCCTACGAGCAGTACTTC	CASSLDPSSYEQYF
TRBV6-1	TRBJ1-1	.	.	TGTGCCAGCAGTGAAACCAGGGGCTCGAGCACTGAAGCTTTCTTT	CASSETRGSSTEAFF
TRBV15	TRBJ1-2	.	TRBD1	TGTGCCACCAGCCGCCGGGACAGGGGGTTTGGCTACACCTTC	CATSRRDRGFGYTF
TRBV2	TRBJ2-6	once	TRBD1	TGTGCCAGCAGCGGACAGGGGGCTGGGGCCAACGTCCTGACTTTC	CASSGQGAGANVLTF
TRBV6-5	TRBJ1-6	.	.	TGTGCCAGCAGCCCATCGTTCCAAGGGGGTTCACCCCTCCACTTT	CASSPSFQGGSPLHF